The clone carrying this T cell receptor (beta chain) appeared once. The antigen remains unidentified. This sample stems from a study of PD-L1 blockade in urothelial cancer. In the study overall: The study started patients on atezolizumab around 2014, giving 1,200 mg intravenously every 3 weeks. Males with bladder-origin urothelial cancer constituted about 85% of the 29 patients. Study observations and caveats: At the 3-week point, tumor-associated blood clones expanded more in durable-benefit patients.

V dropped 7 bases and J dropped 4 bases, with 16 bases sitting between them. Germline CDR1 SNHLY, CDR2 FYNNEI. The CDR3 has 14 residues. Time point in this sample: pretreatment peripheral blood. Using immunoSEQ multiplex PCR, the repertoire was profiled, and TCRdb retains in-frame clones only, with some absent. The sample holds tens of thousands of clones; around 90% are singletons and the top ten take 1.5% to 2%. Material: PBMCs, obtained around atezolizumab (anti-PD-L1) treatment. This TCR derives from a man in his fifties or sixties with urothelial cancer. This chain uses TRBV2 with TRBJ1-2; D unresolved. CDR3 sequence: CASTSRRGLYGYTF. The CDR3 DNA follows: TGTGCCAGCACCTCTAGACGGGGTCTCTATGGCTACACCTTC.